This T cell receptor beta chain was observed in a study of Ad26.COV2.S vaccination and SARS-CoV-2 variants. Study-wide background: The vaccine Ad26.COV2.S was put into the muscle once, or twice with 56 days between.

The table came from immunoSEQ multiplex PCR; TCRdb's copy has only in-frame clones and leaves some out. The profile shows around 250,000 clones, roughly 86% of them singletons. CDR1 is SNHLY, CDR2 FYNNEI, per germline. Trimming took 1 base from V and 1 from J, leaving 7 bases between them. The CDR3 length is 14 residues. This sample's treatment: approximately 18 received Ad26.COV2.S at low or high dose, single or two shots; 5 received placebo; per-sample allocation not given. Sampling was performed 63 days after the first vaccine or placebo injection. The clonotype originates from a person aged 18 to 65 who received the Ad26.COV2.S COVID-19 vaccine or a placebo. This specimen consisted of peripheral blood, obtained in a trial of Ad26.COV2.S vaccine versus placebo. The chain carries TRBV2 and TRBJ1-1; D is perhaps TRBD1 (5 bases). Written as DNA, the CDR3 is TGTGCCAGCAGTGAAGAAGGACAGAACACTGAAGCTTTCTTT. Its translation is CASSEEGQNTEAFF.